This T cell receptor beta chain came from a study of T cell changes during pregnancy in multiple sclerosis. This clone was seen a handful of times. The CDR3 has 13 residues. V gave up 5 bases and J gave up 3 bases, with 10 bases separating them. Germline V lookup: CDR1 SGHVS, CDR2 FQNEAQ. TCRdb keeps only in-frame clones here, not all; method: immunoSEQ multiplex PCR. The data hold some 70,000 clones, with about 89% observed a single time. The clonotype comes from a female donor with multiple sclerosis, enrolled in a pregnancy study. The chain couples TRBV7-8 to TRBJ1-1; no reliable D call. The sample was peripheral blood, taken in the second trimester of pregnancy. The CDR3 loop reads CASSVGRDTEAFF. CDR3 coding DNA: TGTGCCAGCAGCGTAGGACGGGACACTGAAGCTTTCTTT.